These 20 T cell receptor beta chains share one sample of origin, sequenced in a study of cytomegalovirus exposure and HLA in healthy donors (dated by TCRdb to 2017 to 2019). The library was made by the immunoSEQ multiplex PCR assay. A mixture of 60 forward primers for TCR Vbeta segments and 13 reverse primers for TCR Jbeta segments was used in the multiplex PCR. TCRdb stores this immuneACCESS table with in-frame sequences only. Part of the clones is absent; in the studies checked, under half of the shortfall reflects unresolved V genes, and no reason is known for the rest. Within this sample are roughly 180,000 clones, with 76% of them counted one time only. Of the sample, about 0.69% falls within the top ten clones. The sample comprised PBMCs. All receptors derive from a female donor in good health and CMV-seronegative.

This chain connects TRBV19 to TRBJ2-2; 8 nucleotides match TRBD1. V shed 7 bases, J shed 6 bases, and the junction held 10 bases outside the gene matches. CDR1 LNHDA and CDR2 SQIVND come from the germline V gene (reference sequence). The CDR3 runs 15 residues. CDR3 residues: CASTGGGMFAGELFF. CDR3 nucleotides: TGTGCCAGTACAGGGGGCGGGATGTTTGCCGGGGAGCTGTTTTTT.

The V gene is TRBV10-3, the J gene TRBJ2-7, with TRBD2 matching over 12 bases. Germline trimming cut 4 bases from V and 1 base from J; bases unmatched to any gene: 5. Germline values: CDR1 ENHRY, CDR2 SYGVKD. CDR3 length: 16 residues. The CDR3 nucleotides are TGTGCCATCAGTGGGGCCGGGACTAGCGGGTCCTACGAGCAGTACTTC. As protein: CAISGAGTSGSYEQYF.

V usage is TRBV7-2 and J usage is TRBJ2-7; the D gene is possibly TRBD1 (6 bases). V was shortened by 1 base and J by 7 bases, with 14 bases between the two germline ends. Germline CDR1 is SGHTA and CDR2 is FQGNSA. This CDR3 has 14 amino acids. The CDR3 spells CASSLGEGVWEQYF. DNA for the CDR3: TGTGCCAGCAGCTTAGGAGAGGGGGTGTGGGAGCAGTACTTC.

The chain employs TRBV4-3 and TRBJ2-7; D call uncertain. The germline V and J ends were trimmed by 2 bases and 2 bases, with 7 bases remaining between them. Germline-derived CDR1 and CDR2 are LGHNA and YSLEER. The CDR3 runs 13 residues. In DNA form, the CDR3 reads TGCGCCAGCAGCCAAACCCCGGCCTACGAGCAGTACTTC. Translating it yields CASSQTPAYEQYF.

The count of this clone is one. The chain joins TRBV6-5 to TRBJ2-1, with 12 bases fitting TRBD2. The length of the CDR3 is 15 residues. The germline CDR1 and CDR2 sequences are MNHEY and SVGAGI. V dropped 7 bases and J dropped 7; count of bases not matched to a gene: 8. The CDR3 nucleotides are TGTGCCAGCACCCTGGAGACTAGCGGGAGAAATGAGCAGTTCTTC. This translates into CASTLETSGRNEQFF.

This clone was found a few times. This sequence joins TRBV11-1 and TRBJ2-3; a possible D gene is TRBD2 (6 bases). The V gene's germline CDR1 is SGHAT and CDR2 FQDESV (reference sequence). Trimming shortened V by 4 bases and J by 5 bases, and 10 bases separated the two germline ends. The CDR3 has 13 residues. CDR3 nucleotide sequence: TGTGCCAGCAGCTCCGAGCGGGTAGATACGCAGTATTTT. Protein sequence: CASSSERVDTQYF.

Written as DNA, the CDR3 is TGTGCCAGCCAGACTAGCGGGGGGGCCGATACGCAGTATTTT. Amino acids: CASQTSGGADTQYF. V is TRBV4-2 and J is TRBJ2-3; TRBD2 aligns across 14 bases. CDR1 is LGHNA, CDR2 YNFKEQ, per germline. V shed 8 bases, J shed 6 bases, and the junction held 4 bases outside the gene matches. CDR3 length equals 14 residues.

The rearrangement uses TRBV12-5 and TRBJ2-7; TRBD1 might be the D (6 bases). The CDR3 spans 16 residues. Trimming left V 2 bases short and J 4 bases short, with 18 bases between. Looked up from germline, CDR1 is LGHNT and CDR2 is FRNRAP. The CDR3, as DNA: TGTGCTAGTGGTTTGCCTCAGGGGACGGCCGGTTACGAGCAGTACTTC. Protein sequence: CASGLPQGTAGYEQYF. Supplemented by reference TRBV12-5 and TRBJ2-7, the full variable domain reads DARVTQTPRHKVTEMGQEVTMRCQPILGHNTVFWYRQTMMQGLELLAYFRNRAPLDDSGMPKDRFSAEMPDATLATLKIQPSEPRDSAVYFCASGLPQGTAGYEQYFGPGTRLTVT.

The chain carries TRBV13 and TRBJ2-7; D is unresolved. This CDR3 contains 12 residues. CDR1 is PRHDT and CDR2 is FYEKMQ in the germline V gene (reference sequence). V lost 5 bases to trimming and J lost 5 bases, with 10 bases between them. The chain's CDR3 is CASSVFTNEQYF. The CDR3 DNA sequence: TGTGCCAGCAGCGTATTCACTAACGAGCAGTACTTC.

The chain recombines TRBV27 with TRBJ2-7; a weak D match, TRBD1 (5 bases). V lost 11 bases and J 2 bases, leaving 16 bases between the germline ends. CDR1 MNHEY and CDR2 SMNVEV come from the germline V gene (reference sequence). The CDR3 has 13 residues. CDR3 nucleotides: TGTGCCGGAGACAGCGAGATCCCCTACGAGCAGTACTTC. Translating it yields CAGDSEIPYEQYF.

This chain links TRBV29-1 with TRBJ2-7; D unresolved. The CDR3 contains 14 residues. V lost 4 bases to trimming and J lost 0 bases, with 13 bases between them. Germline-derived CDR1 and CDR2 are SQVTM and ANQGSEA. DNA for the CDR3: TGCAGCGTTGTCTCCTACCCTAGCTCCTACGAGCAGTACTTC. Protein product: CSVVSYPSSYEQYF.

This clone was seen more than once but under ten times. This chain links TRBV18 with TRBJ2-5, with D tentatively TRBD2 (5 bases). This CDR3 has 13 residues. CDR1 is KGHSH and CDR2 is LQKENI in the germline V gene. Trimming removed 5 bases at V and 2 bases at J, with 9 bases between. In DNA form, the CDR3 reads TGTGCCAGCTCAGTGGACTCTCAAGAGACCCAGTACTTC. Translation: CASSVDSQETQYF.

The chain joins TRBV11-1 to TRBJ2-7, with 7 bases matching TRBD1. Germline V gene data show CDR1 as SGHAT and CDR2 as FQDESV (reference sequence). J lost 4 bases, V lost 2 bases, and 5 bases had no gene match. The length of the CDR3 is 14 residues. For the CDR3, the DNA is TGTGCCAGCAGCTTAAACAGGGGAATATACGAGCAGTACTTC. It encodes CASSLNRGIYEQYF.

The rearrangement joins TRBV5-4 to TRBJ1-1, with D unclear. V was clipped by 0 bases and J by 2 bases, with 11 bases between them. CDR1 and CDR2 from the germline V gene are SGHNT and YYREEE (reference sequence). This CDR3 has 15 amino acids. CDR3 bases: TGTGCCAGCAGCTTGGCAGGCAGCTTCAACACTGAAGCTTTCTTT. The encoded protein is CASSLAGSFNTEAFF.

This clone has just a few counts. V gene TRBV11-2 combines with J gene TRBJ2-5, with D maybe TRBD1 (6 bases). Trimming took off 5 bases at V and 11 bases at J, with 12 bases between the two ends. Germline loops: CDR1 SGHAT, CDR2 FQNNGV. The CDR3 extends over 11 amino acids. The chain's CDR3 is CASSINREQYF. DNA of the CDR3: TGTGCCAGCAGCATAAACAGGGAGCAGTACTTC.

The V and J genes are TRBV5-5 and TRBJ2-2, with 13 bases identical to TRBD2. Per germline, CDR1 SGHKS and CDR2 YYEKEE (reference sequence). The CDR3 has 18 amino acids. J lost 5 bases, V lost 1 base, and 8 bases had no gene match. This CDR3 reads CASSLRALLAGGTGELFF. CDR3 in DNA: TGTGCCAGCAGCTTGCGGGCTTTACTAGCGGGAGGGACCGGGGAGCTGTTTTTT.

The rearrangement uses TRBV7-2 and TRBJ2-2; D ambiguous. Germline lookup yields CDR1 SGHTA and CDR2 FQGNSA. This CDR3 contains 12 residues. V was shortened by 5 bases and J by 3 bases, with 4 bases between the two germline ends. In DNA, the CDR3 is TGTGCCAGCAGCAGAGACACCGGGGAGCTGTTTTTT. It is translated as CASSRDTGELFF.

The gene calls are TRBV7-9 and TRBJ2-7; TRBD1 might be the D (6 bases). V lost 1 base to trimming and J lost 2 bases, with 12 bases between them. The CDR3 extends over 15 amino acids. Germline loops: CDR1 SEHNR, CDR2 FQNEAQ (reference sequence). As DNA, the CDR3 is TGTGCCAGCAGCTTAGGGACAGCGGACCCCTACGAGCAGTACTTC. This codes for CASSLGTADPYEQYF.

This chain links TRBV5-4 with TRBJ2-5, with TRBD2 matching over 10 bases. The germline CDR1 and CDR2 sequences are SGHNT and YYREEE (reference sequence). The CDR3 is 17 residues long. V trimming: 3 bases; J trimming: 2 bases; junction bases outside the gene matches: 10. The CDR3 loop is CASSSGGKAGGQETQYF. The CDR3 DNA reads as TGTGCCAGCAGCTCGGGGGGGAAAGCGGGAGGGCAAGAGACCCAGTACTTC.

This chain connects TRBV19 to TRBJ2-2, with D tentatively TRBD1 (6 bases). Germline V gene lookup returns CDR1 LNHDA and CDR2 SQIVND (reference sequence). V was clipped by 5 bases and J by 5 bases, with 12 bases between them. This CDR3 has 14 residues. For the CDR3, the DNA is TGTGCCAGTAGTTCCCCAGGGGTAACCGGGGAGCTGTTTTTT. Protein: CASSSPGVTGELFF.